A selection of T cell receptor beta chains follows, all from one sample in a study of blood T cell repertoires in COVID-19. Here immunoSEQ multiplex PCR was the method, and the copy in TCRdb shows in-frame clones only, minus some. The table lists approximately 390,000 clones, roughly 90% of them singletons. Sequenced: peripheral blood. The receptors here all came from a man aged 18 to 29 with active or convalescent COVID-19. Each CDR3 is given with its conserved first and last residue. D genes are given only for firm matches. Only some rows state a clone size, as once, few, many or a class for expanded clones.

cdr3_aa	cdr3_nt	clone_size	v_call	j_call	d_call
CASSFRAGVYYEQYF	TGTGCCAGCAGCTTTAGGGCAGGGGTCTACTACGAGCAGTACTTC	NA	TRBV7-9	TRBJ2-7	NA
CASSQVAVLASPLHF	TGTGCCAGCAGCCAAGTCGCGGTCTTAGCTTCACCCCTCCACTTT	few	TRBV3-1/TRBV3-2	TRBJ1-6	NA
CASSSEGFAGAGSYEQYF	TGTGCCAGCAGCTCCGAAGGGTTCGCGGGAGCGGGCTCCTACGAGCAGTACTTC	NA	TRBV7-2	TRBJ2-7	TRBD2
CASSLEGLANLEQYF	TGTGCCAGCAGTTTAGAGGGACTAGCGAACCTAGAGCAGTACTTC	NA	TRBV27	TRBJ2-7	TRBD2
CASSRQGASNQPQHF	TGTGCCAGCAGTCGACAGGGGGCCTCGAATCAGCCCCAGCATTTT	few	TRBV2	TRBJ1-5	TRBD1
CATSTNSGNTIYF	TGTGCCACCAGTACAAACTCTGGAAACACCATATATTTT	NA	TRBV24-1	TRBJ1-3	NA
CASSLGLVETQYF	TGTGCCAGCAGCTTGGGGCTTGTTGAGACCCAGTACTTC	NA	TRBV5-5	TRBJ2-5	NA
CASSPPFLREKNYEQYF	TGTGCCAGCAGCCCACCCTTCCTGAGAGAGAAAAACTACGAGCAGTACTTC	NA	TRBV5-6	TRBJ2-7	NA
CASSAWDSRYNEKLFF	TGTGCCAGTAGTGCCTGGGACAGCCGATATAATGAAAAACTGTTTTTT	NA	TRBV19	TRBJ1-4	TRBD1
CASSQDAAAWNTEAFF	TGCGCCAGCAGCCAAGATGCGGCAGCCTGGAACACTGAAGCTTTCTTT	NA	TRBV4-3	TRBJ1-1	NA
CASAPPGLAGEGGETQYF	TGTGCCAGCGCGCCCCCGGGACTAGCGGGAGAGGGCGGAGAGACCCAGTACTTC	NA	TRBV18	TRBJ2-5	TRBD2
CASRVAGAPRTQETQYF	TGCGCCAGCAGAGTAGCGGGGGCCCCTCGAACACAAGAGACCCAGTACTTC	NA	TRBV5-1	TRBJ2-5	TRBD2
CASSGQGASGNTIYF	TGTGCCAGCAGCGGACAGGGGGCATCAGGAAACACCATATATTTT	NA	TRBV6-5	TRBJ1-3	TRBD1
CATSVSRGTYEQYF	TGTGCCACCAGCGTGAGCCGGGGGACCTACGAGCAGTACTTC	NA	TRBV15	TRBJ2-7	NA
CASSTDRGVRFYEQYF	TGTGCCAGCTCAACAGATCGGGGGGTTCGCTTTTACGAGCAGTACTTC	once	TRBV18	TRBJ2-7	TRBD2
CASSPEVGSRGPTGELFF	TGTGCCAGCAGCCCAGAGGTGGGGAGCAGGGGGCCGACCGGGGAGCTGTTTTTT	NA	TRBV7-2	TRBJ2-2	TRBD1
CASSLDGVKTEAFF	TGTGCCAGCAGCTTAGACGGAGTGAAGACTGAAGCTTTCTTT	NA	TRBV7-9	TRBJ1-1	NA
CASSSIRREQFF	TGTGCCAGCAGTTCTATTCGCCGTGAGCAGTTCTTC	NA	TRBV28	TRBJ2-1	NA
CASSLLGPETQYF	TGTGCCAGCAGCTTATTGGGCCCCGAGACCCAGTACTTC	NA	TRBV7-3	TRBJ2-5	NA
CASSVVSSGGVNEQFF	TGTGCCAGCAGCGTAGTATCTAGCGGGGGGGTCAATGAGCAGTTCTTC	NA	TRBV9	TRBJ2-1	TRBD2
CASSYSASGSYEQYF	TGTGCCAGCAGTTACTCGGCTAGCGGGTCCTACGAGCAGTACTTC	NA	TRBV6-5	TRBJ2-7	TRBD2
CASSQDGGHNSNQPQHF	TGCGCCAGCAGCCAAGATGGGGGACACAATAGCAATCAGCCCCAGCATTTT	NA	TRBV4-3	TRBJ1-5	NA
CASTLRTGGNEKLFF	TGTGCCAGCACACTAAGGACAGGGGGGAATGAAAAACTGTTTTTT	NA	TRBV2	TRBJ1-4	TRBD1
CASSRNPGQGFDEQYF	TGTGCCAGCAGCAGAAATCCGGGACAGGGATTTGACGAGCAGTACTTC	few	TRBV21-1	TRBJ2-7	NA
CASSPNSAAAYEQYF	TGCGCCAGCAGCCCCAATAGTGCGGCAGCCTACGAGCAGTACTTC	NA	TRBV5-1	TRBJ2-7	NA
CASSEGRVAYNSPLHF	TGTGCCAGCAGTGAAGGCAGGGTAGCCTATAATTCACCCCTCCACTTT	once	TRBV6-1	TRBJ1-6	NA
CASRGQSSYEQYF	TGTGCCAGCAGGGGACAGAGCTCCTACGAGCAGTACTTC	NA	TRBV28	TRBJ2-7	TRBD1
CASSRQSDQPQHF	TGTGCCAGCAGTAGACAGTCTGATCAGCCCCAGCATTTT	NA	TRBV7-6	TRBJ1-5	NA
CASSRGVGTDTQYF	TGCGCCAGCAGCCGCGGCGTAGGCACAGATACGCAGTATTTT	NA	TRBV5-1	TRBJ2-3	NA
CASSPTTDSYEQYF	TGTGCCAGCTCACCAACCACAGACTCCTACGAGCAGTACTTC	NA	TRBV18	TRBJ2-7	NA
CASSFPSGANVLTF	TGTGCCAGCAGCTTCCCCTCTGGGGCCAACGTGCTGACTTTC	NA	TRBV7-9	TRBJ2-6	NA
CASSLIAGIGVNTGELFF	TGTGCCAGCAGCTTAATAGCGGGAATTGGGGTAAACACCGGGGAGCTGTTTTTT	NA	TRBV7-3	TRBJ2-2	TRBD2
CASSFTGYMTEAFF	TGTGCCAGCAGTTTTACAGGGTATATGACTGAAGCTTTCTTT	NA	TRBV27	TRBJ1-1	NA
CASSLTGAYGYTF	TGTGCCAGCAGCTTGACAGGGGCCTATGGCTACACCTTC	NA	TRBV7-3	TRBJ1-2	TRBD1
CASSRTSDTYNEQFF	TGTGCCAGCAGTCGGACTAGCGACACCTACAATGAGCAGTTCTTC	NA	TRBV6-2/TRBV6-3	TRBJ2-1	TRBD2
CASNPDRARRQQYF	TGTGCCAGCAATCCGGACAGGGCTCGCCGCCAGCAGTACTTC	NA	TRBV28	TRBJ2-7	TRBD1
CASSLDRAQQYF	TGTGCCAGCAGTCTCGACAGGGCTCAGCAGTACTTC	NA	TRBV28	TRBJ2-7	TRBD1
CASSQDRQGNTEAFF	TGCGCCAGCAGCCAAGATCGACAGGGGAACACTGAAGCTTTCTTT	NA	TRBV4-1	TRBJ1-1	TRBD1